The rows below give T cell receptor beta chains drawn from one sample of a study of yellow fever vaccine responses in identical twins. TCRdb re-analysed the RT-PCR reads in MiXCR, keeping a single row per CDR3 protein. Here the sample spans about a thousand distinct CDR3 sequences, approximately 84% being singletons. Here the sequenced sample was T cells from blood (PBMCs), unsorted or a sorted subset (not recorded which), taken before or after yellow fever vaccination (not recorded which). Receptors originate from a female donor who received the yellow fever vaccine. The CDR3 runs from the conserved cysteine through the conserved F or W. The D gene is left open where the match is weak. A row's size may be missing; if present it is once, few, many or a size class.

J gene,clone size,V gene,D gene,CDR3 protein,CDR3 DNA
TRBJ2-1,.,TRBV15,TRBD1,CATSRDWGRTGGNNEQFF,TGTGCCACCAGCAGAGATTGGGGACGGACAGGCGGAAACAATGAGCAGTTCTTC
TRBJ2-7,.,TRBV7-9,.,CASSLIGAGEQYF,TGTGCCAGCAGCTTAATCGGGGCGGGGGAGCAGTACTTC
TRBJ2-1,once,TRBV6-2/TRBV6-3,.,CASIGVWRNEQFF,TGTGCCAGCATCGGGGTGTGGAGGAATGAGCAGTTCTTC
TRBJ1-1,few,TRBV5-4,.,CASSLGSPTEAFF,TGTGCCAGCAGCTTGGGAAGTCCCACTGAAGCTTTCTTT
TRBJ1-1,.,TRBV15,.,CATSRHDRPTEAFF,TGTGCCACCAGCAGACACGACAGGCCCACTGAAGCTTTCTTT
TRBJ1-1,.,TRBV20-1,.,CLRARQNTEAFF,TGCCTAAGAGCCCGGCAGAACACTGAAGCTTTCTTT
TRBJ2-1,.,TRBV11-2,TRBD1,CASSFMDRGDEQFF,TGTGCCAGCAGCTTTATGGACAGGGGTGATGAGCAGTTCTTC
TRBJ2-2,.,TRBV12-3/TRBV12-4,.,CASSLAKEGAGELFF,TGTGCCAGCAGTTTAGCTAAGGAGGGCGCCGGGGAGCTGTTTTTT
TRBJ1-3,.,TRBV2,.,CASSDIAGLYTSGNTIYF,TGTGCCAGCAGTGATATAGCGGGACTCTATACCTCTGGAAACACCATATATTTT
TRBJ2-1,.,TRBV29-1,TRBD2,CSGLAGASYNEQFF,TGCAGCGGTCTAGCGGGGGCTTCCTACAATGAGCAGTTCTTC
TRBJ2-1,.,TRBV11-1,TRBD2,CASSFVGQPSGRALNEQFF,TGTGCCAGCAGCTTTGTTGGACAGCCTAGCGGGAGAGCGTTGAATGAGCAGTTCTTC
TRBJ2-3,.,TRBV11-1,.,CASSARQGTDTQYF,TGTGCCAGCAGCGCCCGACAGGGCACAGATACGCAGTATTTT
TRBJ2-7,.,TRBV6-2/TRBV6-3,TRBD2,CASSLRLAGGYEQYF,TGTGCCAGCAGTTTGCGGCTAGCGGGAGGATACGAGCAGTACTTC
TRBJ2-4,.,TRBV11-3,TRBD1,CASSSTGAKNIQYF,TGTGCCAGCAGCTCGACAGGGGCCAAAAACATTCAGTACTTC
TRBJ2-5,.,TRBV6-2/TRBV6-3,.,CASSTQGRAGETQYF,TGTGCCAGCAGTACTCAGGGCAGGGCTGGCGAGACCCAGTACTTC
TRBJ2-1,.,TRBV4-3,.,CASSNRYNEQFF,TGCGCCAGCAGCAACAGGTACAATGAGCAGTTCTTC
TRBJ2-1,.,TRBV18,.,CASSPSVYNEQFF,TGTGCCAGCTCACCATCGGTCTACAATGAGCAGTTCTTC
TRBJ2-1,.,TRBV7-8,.,CASSSQGINEQFF,TGTGCCAGCAGCTCACAGGGTATAAATGAGCAGTTCTTC
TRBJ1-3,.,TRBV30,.,CAWSDRNTIYF,TGTGCCTGGAGTGACAGAAACACCATATATTTT
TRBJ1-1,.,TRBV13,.,CASSSPGGRMNTEAFF,TGTGCCAGCAGCTCACCAGGAGGGCGGATGAACACTGAAGCTTTCTTT
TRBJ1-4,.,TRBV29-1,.,CSDSPVRQTHTGEKLFF,TGCAGCGATTCTCCTGTGAGGCAGACACATACTGGTGAAAAACTGTTTTTT
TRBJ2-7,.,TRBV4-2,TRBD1,CASSQGPRQGAGYEQYF,TGTGCCAGCAGCCAAGGGCCCCGACAGGGGGCAGGGTACGAGCAGTACTTC
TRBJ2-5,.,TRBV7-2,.,CASSTDSQETQYF,TGTGCCAGCAGCACGGACTCACAAGAGACCCAGTACTTC
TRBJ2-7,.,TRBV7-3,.,CASSLTAGNEQYF,TGTGCCAGCAGCTTAACGGCGGGAAACGAGCAGTACTTC
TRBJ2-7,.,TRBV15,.,CATSGGTGHSYEQYF,TGTGCCACCAGCGGCGGGACGGGACACTCCTACGAGCAGTACTTC
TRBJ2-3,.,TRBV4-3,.,CASSQDLGGPTDTQYF,TGCGCCAGCAGCCAAGATCTAGGGGGGCCCACAGATACGCAGTATTTT
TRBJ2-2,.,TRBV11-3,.,CASSPVLTGELFF,TGTGCCAGCAGCCCAGTCTTGACCGGGGAGCTGTTTTTT
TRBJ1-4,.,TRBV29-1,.,CSVVVPNEKLFF,TGCAGCGTCGTGGTTCCTAATGAAAAACTGTTTTTT
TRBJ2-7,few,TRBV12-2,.,CASRSKDGTGKGEQYF,TGTGCAAGTCGCTCGAAAGATGGGACAGGGAAGGGCGAGCAGTACTTC
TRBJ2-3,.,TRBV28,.,CASSPIGLLTNTQYF,TGTGCCAGCAGTCCAATAGGGCTACTCACGAATACGCAGTATTTT
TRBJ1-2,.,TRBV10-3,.,CAISEAHRASYTF,TGTGCCATCAGTGAGGCGCACAGGGCTAGCTACACCTTC
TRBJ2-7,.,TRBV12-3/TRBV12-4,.,CASSSARPGVEQYF,TGTGCCAGCAGTTCGGCGAGGCCTGGGGTAGAGCAGTACTTC
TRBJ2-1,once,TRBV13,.,CATISDEQFF,TGTGCCACTATTAGCGACGAGCAGTTCTTC
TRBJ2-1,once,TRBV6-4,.,CASSDSLADYNEQFF,TGTGCCAGCAGTGACTCGCTAGCAGATTACAATGAGCAGTTCTTC
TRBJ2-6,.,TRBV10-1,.,CASRMGGARGSGANVLTF,TGCGCCAGCAGGATGGGGGGCGCCCGGGGCTCTGGGGCCAACGTCCTGACTTTC
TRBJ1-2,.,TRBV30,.,CAWSVEAEYGYTF,TGTGCCTGGAGTGTAGAGGCCGAGTATGGCTACACCTTC
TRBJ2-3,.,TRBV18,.,CASSPGLGTTDTQYF,TGTGCCAGCTCACCGGGACTGGGCACCACAGATACGCAGTATTTT
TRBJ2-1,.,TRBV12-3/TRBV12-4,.,CASSFGERTQFF,TGTGCCAGCAGCTTTGGGGAGCGTACGCAGTTCTTC
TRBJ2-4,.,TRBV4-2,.,CASSQDSRTVLAKNIQYF,TGTGCCAGCAGCCAAGATTCTCGGACAGTCCTAGCCAAAAACATTCAGTACTTC
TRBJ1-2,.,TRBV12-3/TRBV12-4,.,CASRTGLGYTF,TGTGCCAGCAGAACAGGGCTCGGCTACACCTTC
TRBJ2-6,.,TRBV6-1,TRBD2,CASSPLAGGEGANVLTF,TGTGCCAGCAGCCCCCTAGCGGGGGGGGAGGGGGCCAACGTCCTGACTTTC
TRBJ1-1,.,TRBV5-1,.,CASSPGRGGDTEAFF,TGCGCCAGCAGCCCGGGCCGAGGAGGGGACACTGAAGCTTTCTTT
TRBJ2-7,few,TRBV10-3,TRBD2,CAISSASGSYEQYF,TGTGCCATCAGCTCGGCTAGCGGTAGCTACGAGCAGTACTTC
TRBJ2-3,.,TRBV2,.,CASRSDYTDTQYF,TGTGCCAGCAGATCTGACTACACAGATACGCAGTATTTT
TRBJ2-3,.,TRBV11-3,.,CASSLRSDTQYF,TGTGCCAGCAGCTTAAGGTCAGATACGCAGTATTTT
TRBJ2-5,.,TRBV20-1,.,CSARRGSQETQYF,TGCAGTGCTCGCAGGGGATCCCAAGAGACCCAGTACTTC
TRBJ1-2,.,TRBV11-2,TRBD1,CASSSPGQDYGYTF,TGTGCCAGCAGCTCTCCGGGACAGGACTATGGCTACACCTTC
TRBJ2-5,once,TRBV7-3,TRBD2,CASSRREGETQYF,TGTGCCAGCAGCCGCAGGGAGGGGGAGACCCAGTACTTC
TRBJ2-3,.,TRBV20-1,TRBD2,CSASGLAGTDTQYF,TGCAGTGCCTCGGGACTAGCGGGGACAGATACGCAGTATTTT
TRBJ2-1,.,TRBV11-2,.,CASSWSSYNEQFF,TGTGCCAGCAGTTGGAGCTCCTACAATGAGCAGTTCTTC
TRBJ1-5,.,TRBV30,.,CAWSVREGPGEPQHF,TGTGCCTGGAGTGTACGTGAGGGGCCCGGTGAGCCCCAGCATTTT
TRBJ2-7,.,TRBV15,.,CATSREEGGHEQYF,TGTGCCACCAGCAGAGAGGAGGGGGGCCACGAGCAGTACTTC
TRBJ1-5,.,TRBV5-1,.,CASSLEPRGDQPQHF,TGCGCCAGCAGCTTGGAACCCCGGGGGGATCAGCCCCAGCATTTT
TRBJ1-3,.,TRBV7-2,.,CASSLGGQLNTIYF,TGTGCCAGCAGCTTAGGTGGACAACTGAACACCATATATTTT
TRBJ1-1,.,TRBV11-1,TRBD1,CASSGDRGAFF,TGTGCCAGCAGCGGGGACAGGGGAGCTTTCTTT
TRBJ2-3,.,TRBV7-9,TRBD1,CASSGGTVSTDTQYF,TGTGCCAGCAGCGGTGGGACAGTCAGCACAGATACGCAGTATTTT